Detailed here is one TCR beta chain. Its antigen is unidentified. The entry originates in a study of T cell responses to AZD1222 COVID-19 vaccine. Study findings and constraints: In the spike-specific TCR repertoire, nearly half reportedly target unmutated variant regions.

V lost 5 bases, J lost 5 bases, and 5 bases stayed unmatched. Germline values: CDR1 KGHSH, CDR2 LQKENI. The CDR3 is 15 amino acids. Only in-frame clones appear in the TCRdb table, and some are missing; sequencing was by immunoSEQ multiplex PCR. The profile covers roughly 99,000 clones, with roughly 90% appearing a single time and under 10% taken by the ten largest. The clonotype was recovered from an adult who received the AZD1222 COVID-19 vaccine. This material consisted of peripheral blood, taken 28 days after the second AZD1222 dose. The chain has TRBV18 and TRBJ2-1; 11 bases are a match to TRBD2. The CDR3 DNA is TGTGCCAGCTCAGCACTAGCGGGAGATGACAATGAGCAGTTCTTC. It encodes CASSALAGDDNEQFF. The full variable domain, completed using reference TRBV18 and TRBJ2-1, is NAGVMQNPRHLVRRRGQEARLRCSPMKGHSHVYWYRQLPEEGLKFMVYLQKENIIDESGMPKERFSAEFPKEGPSILRIQQVVRGDSAAYFCASSALAGDDNEQFFGPGTRLTVL.